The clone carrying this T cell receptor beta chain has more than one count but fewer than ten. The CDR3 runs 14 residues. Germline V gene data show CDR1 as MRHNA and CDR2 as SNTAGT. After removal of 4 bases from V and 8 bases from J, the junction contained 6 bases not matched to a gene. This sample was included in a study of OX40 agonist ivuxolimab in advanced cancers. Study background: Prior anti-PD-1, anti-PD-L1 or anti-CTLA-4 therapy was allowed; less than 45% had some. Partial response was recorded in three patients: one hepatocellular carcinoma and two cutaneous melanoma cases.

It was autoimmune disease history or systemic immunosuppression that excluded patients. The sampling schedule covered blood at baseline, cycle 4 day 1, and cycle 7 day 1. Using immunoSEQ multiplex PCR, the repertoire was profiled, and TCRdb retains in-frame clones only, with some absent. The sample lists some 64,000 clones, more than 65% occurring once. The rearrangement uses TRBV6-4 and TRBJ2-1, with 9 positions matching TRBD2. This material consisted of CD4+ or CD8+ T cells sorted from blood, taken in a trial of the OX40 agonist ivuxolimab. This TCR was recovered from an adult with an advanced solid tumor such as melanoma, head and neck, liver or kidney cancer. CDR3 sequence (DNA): TGTGCCAGCAGTGTCTATAGCGGGAGCGATGAGCAGTTCTTC. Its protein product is CASSVYSGSDEQFF.